A single sample gave rise to the 12 T cell receptor beta chains below, sequenced in a study of vaccination and CD4 T cells after COVID-19 (dated by TCRdb to the early 2020s). Their cognate antigens are unknown. This specimen's treatment or condition label, interpreted: approximately 9-day PBMC culture with coronavirus spike peptide pools or control peptides (ViraFEST assay). Receptor amplification or capture employed PCR. These reads were obtained on an Illumina iSeq 100. DNA from cultured CD4+ T cells was subjected to TCR sequencing with the Oncomine TCR Beta short-read assay at the Johns Hopkins FTIC core. Using fastp trimming at Q25 and MiXCR clonotype assembly, TCRdb reanalyzed the public sequencing data and kept in-frame beta chains. Every distinct CDR3 protein forms one entry, paired with its most common genes and DNA. In all, the sample holds about 5,200 distinct CDR3 sequences, and 35% to 50% of those were seen once. Approximately 35% of the sample rests with the top ten.

The sequencing input was CD4+ T cells from blood, cultured in vitro. The receptors were sampled from a human donor who had recovered from COVID-19.

The chain is built from TRBV18 and TRBJ2-7; 10 positions agree with TRBD2. Germline-derived CDR1 and CDR2 are KGHSH and LQKENI. CDR3 size: 14 residues. Trimming at V came to 4 bases and at J to 7 bases, leaving 7 bases not matched to a gene. The CDR3 nucleotides are TGTGCCAGCTCACTTCCTAGCGGGAGTAGTGAGCAGTACTTC. Translating gives CASSLPSGSSEQYF.

This clonotype is deemed medium-sized. The chain has TRBV14 and TRBJ2-3; 14 bases agree with TRBD2. CDR1 and CDR2 (germline): SGHDN, FVKESK. CDR3 size: 16 residues. Losses at the gene ends were 5 bases for V and 10 bases for J; bases not matched to a gene: 11. CDR3 coding DNA: TGTGCCAGCAGCTCTTACGGGACTAGCGGGAGTGAGGCGCAGTATTTT. Its translation: CASSSYGTSGSEAQYF.

This clonotype occurred once. The chain has TRBV7-8 and TRBJ2-7; 8 bases fit TRBD1. The trim removed 5 bases at V and 1 base at J, leaving 10 bases unmatched. Germline CDR1 is SGHVS and CDR2 is FQNEAQ. The CDR3 extends over 16 amino acids. CDR3 nucleotides: TGTGCCAGCAGCGTCGATCAGGGGGCCCAATCCTACGAGCAGTACTTC. It yields the protein CASSVDQGAQSYEQYF.

V and J are TRBV5-1 and TRBJ2-3; no clear D gene. The V end was cut by 0 bases, the J end by 2 bases, with 10 bases between. This CDR3 contains 15 residues. Germline lookup yields CDR1 SGHRS and CDR2 YFSETQ. CDR3 amino acids: CASSLGHHDTDTQYF. CDR3 nucleotides: TGCGCCAGCAGCTTGGGACATCATGACACAGATACGCAGTATTTT.

This clonotype was counted only a few times. This chain uses TRBV20-1 with TRBJ2-2; 10 positions agree with TRBD1. This CDR3 region has 15 residues. CDR1 and CDR2 from the germline V gene are DFQATT and SNEGSKA (reference sequence). Trimming cost V 2 bases and J 7 bases; bases outside gene matches: 7. The CDR3 DNA reads TGCAGTGCTAGACCGACAGGGGGCGCCCACGGGGAGCTGTTTTTT. Its protein is CSARPTGGAHGELFF.

This chain links TRBV12-5 with TRBJ2-3; D call uncertain. The CDR3 spans 12 residues. V lost 5 bases to trimming and J lost 2 bases, with 5 bases between them. The germline CDR1 and CDR2 sequences are LGHNT and FRNRAP. This CDR3 reads CASGPDTDTQYF. For the CDR3, the DNA is TGTGCTAGTGGTCCCGACACAGATACGCAGTATTTT.

Only a few counts were recorded for this clonotype. The gene calls are TRBV24-1 and TRBJ2-3; D not resolved. The germline V gene encodes CDR1 KGHDR and CDR2 SFDVKD. V was trimmed by 9 bases and J by 0 bases, leaving 6 bases between them. CDR3 length equals 12 residues. The DNA of the CDR3 is TGTGCCACCTCGACCAGCACAGATACGCAGTATTTT. Translation gives CATSTSTDTQYF.

V gene TRBV20-1 combines with J gene TRBJ2-1; 9 bases align to TRBD2. There are 17 residues in the CDR3. Unmatched junction bases numbered 10, after V lost 0 bases and J lost 4 bases. Germline-derived CDR1 and CDR2 are DFQATT and SNEGSKA (reference sequence). CDR3 protein: CSARERAGGHQYNEQFF. The CDR3 coding sequence is TGCAGTGCTAGAGAACGGGCGGGAGGGCACCAATACAATGAGCAGTTCTTC.

V usage is TRBV5-1 and J usage is TRBJ1-1; the D gene is possibly TRBD1 (5 bases). This CDR3 contains 15 residues. Trimming cost V 0 bases and J 1 base, with 10 bases left between them. Germline values: CDR1 SGHRS, CDR2 YFSETQ. CDR3: CASSLVLGANTEAFF. The CDR3 coding sequence is TGCGCCAGCAGCTTGGTACTAGGGGCGAACACTGAAGCTTTCTTT.

This clonotype turned up a few times. The rearrangement joins TRBV11-3 to TRBJ2-6; D ambiguous. The CDR3 spans 14 residues. Germline V gene data show CDR1 as SGHNT and CDR2 as YENEEA. Trimming removed 5 bases from V and 0 bases from J, with 5 bases in between. CDR3 loop: CASSPASGANVLTF. The CDR3 DNA is TGTGCCAGCAGCCCAGCCTCTGGGGCCAACGTCCTGACTTTC.

The table lists this clonotype with a count of one. V is TRBV18 and J is TRBJ1-5, with a weak D call TRBD1 (5 bases). CDR1 KGHSH and CDR2 LQKENI come from the germline V gene. Trimming cost V 2 bases and J 5 bases, with 13 bases left between them. The CDR3 covers 15 residues. The CDR3 reads CASSPRGTLDQPQHF. DNA of the CDR3: TGTGCCAGCTCACCAAGGGGAACCCTTGATCAGCCCCAGCATTTT.

With respect to this clonotype: At one of its ends the junction is not consistent with the germline gene, which may arise from a read error. The chain has TRBV7-2 and TRBJ1-5; TRBD1 matches 7 bases. Germline V gives CDR1 SGHTA, CDR2 FQGNSA. This CDR3 comprises 13 residues. Here the CDR3 reads CASSFGTDQLQHF. The CDR3 bases are TGTGCCAGCAGCTTCGGGACAGATCAGCTCCAGCATTTT.